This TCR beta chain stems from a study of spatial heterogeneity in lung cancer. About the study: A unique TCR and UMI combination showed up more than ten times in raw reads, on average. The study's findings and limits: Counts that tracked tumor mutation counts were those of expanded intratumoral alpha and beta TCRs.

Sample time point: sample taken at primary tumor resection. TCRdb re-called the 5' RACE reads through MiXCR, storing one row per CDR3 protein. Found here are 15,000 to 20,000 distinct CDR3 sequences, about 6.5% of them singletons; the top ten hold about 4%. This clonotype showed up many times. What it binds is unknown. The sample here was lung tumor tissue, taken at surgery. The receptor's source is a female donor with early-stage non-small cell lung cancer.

This CDR3 is CASSLGRARGEAEQFF. CDR3 sequence (DNA): TGTGCCAGCAGCTTAGGACGGGCCAGGGGAGAGGCTGAGCAGTTCTTC. The chain links TRBV7-2 to TRBJ2-1; maybe TRBD1 (6 bases). This CDR3 comprises 16 residues. The germline V and J ends were trimmed by 1 base and 9 bases, with 19 bases remaining between them. Per the germline V gene, CDR1 is SGHTA and CDR2 is FQGNSA.